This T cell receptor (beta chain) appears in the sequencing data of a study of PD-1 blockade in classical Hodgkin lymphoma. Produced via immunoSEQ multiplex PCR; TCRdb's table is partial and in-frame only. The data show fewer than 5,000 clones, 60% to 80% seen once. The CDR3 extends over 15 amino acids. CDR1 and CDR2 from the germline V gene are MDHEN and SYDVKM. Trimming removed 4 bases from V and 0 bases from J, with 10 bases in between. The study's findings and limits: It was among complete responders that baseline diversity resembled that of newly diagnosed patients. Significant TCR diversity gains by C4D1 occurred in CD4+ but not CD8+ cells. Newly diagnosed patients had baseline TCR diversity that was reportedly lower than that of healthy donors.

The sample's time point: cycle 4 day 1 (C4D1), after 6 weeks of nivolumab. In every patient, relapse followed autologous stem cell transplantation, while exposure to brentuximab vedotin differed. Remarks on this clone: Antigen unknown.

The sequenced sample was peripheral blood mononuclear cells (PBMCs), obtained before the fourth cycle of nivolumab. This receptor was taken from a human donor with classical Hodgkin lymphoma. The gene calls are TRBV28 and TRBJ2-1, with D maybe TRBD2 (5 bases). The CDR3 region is CASSSLGSSYNEQFF. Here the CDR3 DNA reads TGTGCCAGCAGTTCCCTGGGGAGCTCCTACAATGAGCAGTTCTTC.